The rows below give T cell receptor beta chains drawn from one sample of a study of blood T cell repertoires in COVID-19. Measured with immunoSEQ multiplex PCR; TCRdb has only the in-frame clones, and not every one. This sample yields approximately 350,000 clones, of which 80% to 90% are seen a single time; roughly 6.3% belongs to the top ten. The specimen sequenced was peripheral blood. The receptors originated from a woman aged 45-65 years with COVID-19, enrolled during active disease. CDR3s include the opening cysteine and the closing phenylalanine or tryptophan. The D gene is left open where the match is weak. Not all rows give a size; the values are once, few, many and, for expanded clones, a class.

V gene	D gene	clone size	J gene	CDR3 protein	CDR3 DNA
TRBV9	.	.	TRBJ2-5	CASSVAGVGETQYF	TGTGCCAGCAGCGTAGCAGGGGTAGGGGAGACCCAGTACTTC
TRBV6-5	TRBD2	.	TRBJ2-3	CASSRLAGGEYF	TGTGCCAGCAGCAGACTAGCGGGAGGGGAGTATTTT
TRBV4-2	.	once	TRBJ1-5	CASSPHPWQEIPHF	TGTGCCAGCAGCCCACACCCCTGGCAGGAAATTCCGCATTTT
TRBV5-1	.	.	TRBJ2-6	CASSLTGVGSGANVLTF	TGCGCCAGCAGCTTGACGGGGGTGGGATCTGGGGCCAACGTCCTGACTTTC
TRBV30	.	.	TRBJ2-1	CAWNPNSYNEQFF	TGTGCCTGGAATCCAAACTCCTACAATGAGCAGTTCTTC
TRBV2	TRBD1	.	TRBJ1-1	CASRVTGGKAEAFF	TGTGCCAGCAGAGTGACAGGGGGCAAGGCTGAAGCTTTCTTT
TRBV7-2	TRBD1	.	TRBJ2-5	CASSLQGAGETQYF	TGTGCCAGCAGCCTACAGGGGGCAGGAGAGACCCAGTACTTC
TRBV2	.	.	TRBJ1-4	CASGSQNEKLFF	TGTGCCAGCGGCAGTCAAAATGAAAAACTGTTTTTT
TRBV24-1	.	few	TRBJ2-3	CATSDPGLGGDTQYF	TGTGCCACCAGTGATCCCGGCCTCGGGGGAGATACGCAGTATTTT
TRBV9	.	.	TRBJ2-5	CASSVTLSRGNGETQYF	TGTGCCAGCAGCGTAACGCTATCCAGGGGAAACGGAGAGACCCAGTACTTC
TRBV10-3	TRBD2	.	TRBJ2-3	CAISFPRHRVAGGKGSTDTQYF	TGTGCCATCAGTTTCCCCCGGCACCGAGTAGCGGGAGGCAAAGGAAGCACAGATACGCAGTATTTT
TRBV4-1	TRBD1	once	TRBJ2-1	CASSLMDRGNEQFF	TGCGCCAGCAGCCTGATGGACAGGGGAAATGAGCAGTTCTTC
TRBV27	TRBD1	.	TRBJ2-7	CASTAGGIYEQYF	TGTGCCAGCACGGCAGGGGGCATTTACGAGCAGTACTTC
TRBV19	TRBD1	.	TRBJ2-5	CASSKGQDKETQYF	TGTGCCAGTAGCAAAGGACAGGATAAAGAGACCCAGTACTTC
TRBV3-1/TRBV3-2	.	.	TRBJ1-1	CASSQQGPNTEAFF	TGTGCCAGCAGCCAACAGGGTCCTAACACTGAAGCTTTCTTT